This T cell receptor (beta chain) emerged from a study of PD-1 blockade in classical Hodgkin lymphoma. The CDR3 is 15 amino acids. Germline trimming cut 7 bases from V and 0 bases from J; bases unmatched to any gene: 8. The germline gives CDR1 ENHRY, CDR2 SYGVKD. Every one of the patients relapsed after autologous stem cell transplantation (brentuximab vedotin exposure was variable). Best response was recorded as complete response, partial response or progressive disease. Note on this clone: Its specificity is not known.

Data came from immunoSEQ multiplex PCR; TCRdb stores just in-frame clones and leaves some out. The table lists about 36,000 clones, around 70% of them singletons. Study-wide findings and caveats: Compared with baseline, CD4+ but not CD8+ TCR diversity had risen significantly by C4D1.

The chain combines TRBV10-3 with TRBJ1-1, with 7 nucleotides matching TRBD1. The sequencing here drew on peripheral blood mononuclear cells (PBMCs), taken before the second cycle of nivolumab. The source of this sequence is a human donor with classical Hodgkin lymphoma. The CDR3 sequence: CAIKKGALMNTEAFF. CDR3 DNA: TGTGCCATCAAAAAGGGGGCTTTAATGAACACTGAAGCTTTCTTT.